The entry below gives a single T cell receptor beta chain sequence along with its context. There is no known antigen for this receptor. Per-base quality was not reported, and no clone a single base away is much larger than it. The method behind the library was the immunoSEQ multiplex PCR assay. TCRdb's version of the immuneACCESS table is confined to in-frame rearrangements and falls short of the full clone set. An unresolved V gene accounts for under half of the shortfall where checked; the remainder is of unknown origin. In all, the sample holds 50,000 to 85,000 clones, and about 85% of those were seen once. Less than 5% of the sample rests with the top ten. CDR1 and CDR2 are drawn from the germline V gene: SGHRS, YFSETQ. V is pruned by 5 bases and J by 4 bases, leaving 6 bases of the junction without a gene match. The CDR3, cysteine through phenylalanine, is 15 amino acids long. CDR3 DNA is the only sequence kept; it has 45 bases, read in frame from the first base.

This specimen comes from a study of radiotherapy plus CTLA-4 blockade in lung cancer (dated by TCRdb to between 2018 and 2020). Describing the broader study: Objective responses were observed in 15% to 20% of enrolled patients, and disease control was achieved in roughly 30%.

Study-level results and caveats: Early dynamic changes in blood T cell clones, together with increased serum interferon-beta after radiation, were reported as the strongest predictors of response. After treatment with radiotherapy and ipilimumab, TCR clones that originated in tumors expanded in peripheral blood.

The study tested focal radiation therapy combined with CTLA-4 blockade (ipilimumab) in patients with chemo-refractory metastatic non-small-cell lung cancer. Material: peripheral blood, obtained from a patient treated with radiotherapy plus ipilimumab. The receptor was isolated from a human donor with non-small cell lung cancer who had a partial response to radiotherapy plus ipilimumab. The sequence links TRBV5-1 to TRBJ2-2, and TRBD1 aligns with 9 junction nucleotides. The CDR3 protein sequence reads: CASSTGQGSTGELFF. In nucleotide form, the sequence is TGCGCCAGCAGTACCGGACAGGGGAGCACCGGGGAGCTGTTTTTT. Joined to the reference TRBV5-1 and TRBJ2-2 proteins, this CDR3 gives the full variable domain: KAGVTQTPRYLIKTRGQQVTLSCSPISGHRSVSWYQQTPGQGLQFLFEYFSETQRNKGNFPGRFSGRQFSNSRSEMNVSTLELGDSALYLCASSTGQGSTGELFFGEGSRLTVL.